The next 21 T cell receptor beta chains were all read from a single sample in a study of cytomegalovirus exposure and HLA in healthy donors. Assay used: immunoSEQ multiplex PCR; TCRdb lists only in-frame clones, some missing. Among under 100,000 clones listed, 95% were seen once. Sequencing used PBMCs. The receptors were gathered from a woman under 30 in good health and CMV-seronegative.

The rearrangement joins TRBV7-2 to TRBJ1-4; a possible D gene is TRBD1 (5 bases). V lost 1 base and J lost 0, with 9 bases in between. The CDR3 totals 16 residues. Looked up from germline, CDR1 is SGHTA and CDR2 is FQGNSA. The CDR3 DNA follows: TGTGCCAGCAGCTTAGGCGGGGCCGCAACTAATGAAAAACTGTTTTTT. This encodes CASSLGGAATNEKLFF.

This clone was recorded only once. This chain uses TRBV6-1 with TRBJ2-7; 11 bases are shared with TRBD2. The CDR3 length is 18 residues. In germline, CDR1 is MNHNS, CDR2 SASEGT. V lost 3 bases, J lost 4 bases, and 14 bases stayed unmatched. CDR3 residues: CASSESSGRPSLLYEQYF. The CDR3, as DNA: TGTGCCAGCAGTGAGTCTAGCGGGAGGCCCTCTTTATTATACGAGCAGTACTTC.

The chain has TRBV5-6 and TRBJ1-6; possibly TRBD1 for D (5 bases). Germline V gene sequence: CDR1 SGHDT, CDR2 YYEEEE. Trimming cost V 1 base and J 7 bases, with 9 bases left between them. CDR3 length: 14 residues. The DNA for the CDR3 is TGTGCCAGCAGCTTGACCAGGGCGAATTCACCCCTCCACTTT. It is translated as CASSLTRANSPLHF.

Here the CDR3 DNA reads TGTGCCATCAGTCCCCAGACAGGAGGCACAGATACGCAGTATTTT. Translated: CAISPQTGGTDTQYF. The V call is TRBV10-3, the J call TRBJ2-3; the D gene is possibly TRBD1 (6 bases). Germline CDR1 ENHRY, CDR2 SYGVKD. The CDR3 runs 15 residues. V was shortened by 5 bases and J by 1 base, with 13 bases between the two germline ends.

The chain uses TRBV28 and TRBJ2-1; 12 nucleotides agree with TRBD2. CDR3 length: 18 residues. The J segment lost 10 bases and the V segment lost 1 base, leaving 14 bases of the junction unmatched. CDR1 and CDR2 (germline): MDHEN, SYDVKM. The CDR3 here is CASSLSHGLAGLPGEQFF. CDR3 nucleotide sequence: TGTGCCAGCAGTTTATCCCACGGACTAGCGGGACTCCCCGGGGAGCAGTTCTTC.

V is TRBV10-1 and J is TRBJ1-2, with 8 bases lining up with TRBD1. CDR3 length: 13 residues. The germline V gene encodes CDR1 WNHNN and CDR2 SYGVQD (reference sequence). V gave up 6 bases and J gave up 8 bases; unmatched junction bases: 8. The CDR3 reads CASSSDRVGGYTF. The CDR3 DNA is TGCGCCAGCAGCTCGGACAGGGTAGGAGGCTACACCTTC.

The chain carries TRBV5-1 and TRBJ2-5, with TRBD1 matching over 9 bases. Trimming cost V 4 bases and J 0 bases; bases outside gene matches: 7. The CDR3 sequence is 16 residues long. Germline CDR1 and CDR2: SGHRS and YFSETQ. The CDR3 here is CASSKSGTGNQETQYF. CDR3 DNA sequence: TGCGCCAGCAGCAAGTCAGGGACAGGGAACCAAGAGACCCAGTACTTC.

The V and J genes are TRBV6-5 and TRBJ2-5; weak D call: TRBD2 (5 bases). Trimming took 9 bases from V and 2 from J, leaving 22 bases between them. This CDR3 has 16 amino acids. Germline lookup yields CDR1 MNHEY and CDR2 SVGAGI. CDR3 sequence: CASRYGPGSAQETQYF. CDR3 DNA: TGTGCCAGTCGTTACGGACCCGGTAGCGCACAAGAGACCCAGTACTTC.

The genes are TRBV27 and TRBJ1-1; no clear D gene. Germline CDR1 reads MNHEY; CDR2 reads SMNVEV (reference sequence). The CDR3 covers 11 residues. The V gene lost 7 bases and the J gene lost 4 bases, with 7 bases spanning the gap. DNA of the CDR3: TGTGCCAGCAAGTCCGGCACTGAAGCTTTCTTT. Protein product: CASKSGTEAFF.

This rearrangement joins TRBV12-5 to TRBJ2-3; D unresolved. This CDR3 contains 13 residues. CDR1 is LGHNT and CDR2 is FRNRAP in the germline V gene. The V gene lost 4 bases and the J gene lost 0 bases, with 5 bases spanning the gap. The DNA of the CDR3 is TGTGCTAGTGGTTCGACTAGCACAGATACGCAGTATTTT. Translated, it gives CASGSTSTDTQYF.

The rearrangement links TRBV11-2 to TRBJ1-1; TRBD1 aligns across 7 bases. Germline CDR1 and CDR2: SGHAT and FQNNGV. The CDR3 spans 15 residues. The V gene end was trimmed by 4 bases and the J gene end by 1 base; junction bases not matched to a gene: 6. Here the CDR3 DNA reads TGTGCCAGCAGCTCCTTAAGGGGGCGGAACACTGAAGCTTTCTTT. It specifies CASSSLRGRNTEAFF.

The genes are TRBV4-1 and TRBJ1-5; perhaps TRBD1 as D (5 bases). There are 16 residues in the CDR3. V lost 3 bases to trimming and J lost 2 bases, with 14 bases between them. Germline V gives CDR1 MGHRA, CDR2 YSYEKL. DNA for the CDR3: TGCGCCAGCAGCCAGGTTGACAGTCGGGGCAATCAGCCCCAGCATTTT. Translated: CASSQVDSRGNQPQHF.

The chain recombines TRBV13 with TRBJ1-3; 10 nucleotides align to TRBD1. The germline V gene has CDR1 PRHDT and CDR2 FYEKMQ (reference sequence). Losses at the gene ends were 5 bases for V and 2 bases for J; bases not matched to a gene: 6. The CDR3 covers 16 residues. CDR3 sequence: CASSPRQGATGNTIYF. DNA of the CDR3: TGTGCCAGCAGCCCACGACAGGGGGCGACTGGAAACACCATATATTTT.

The V and J genes are TRBV5-1 and TRBJ1-1; the D is unclear. The length of the CDR3 is 14 residues. Trimming removed 3 bases at V and 1 base at J, with 10 bases between. Per germline, CDR1 SGHRS and CDR2 YFSETQ. CDR3 DNA: TGCGCCAGCAGCTCGGACGGGAAGAACACTGAAGCTTTCTTT. Translated: CASSSDGKNTEAFF.

V is TRBV5-1 and J is TRBJ2-5, with a weak D call TRBD2 (7 bases). Germline CDR1 SGHRS, CDR2 YFSETQ. The CDR3 totals 14 residues. Trimming stripped 2 bases from V and 5 bases from J, with 13 bases between. Here the CDR3 DNA reads TGCGCCAGCAGCTTCTCGGGGGGCGGGGAGACCCAGTACTTC. It is translated as CASSFSGGGETQYF.

The chain couples TRBV5-1 to TRBJ1-1; D is perhaps TRBD1 (5 bases). Trimming shortened V by 1 base and J by 3 bases, and 13 bases separated the two germline ends. CDR3 length: 15 residues. Germline V gives CDR1 SGHRS, CDR2 YFSETQ. The CDR3 sequence is CASSLSVGADTEAFF. The DNA of the CDR3 is TGCGCCAGCAGCTTGAGTGTAGGGGCGGACACTGAAGCTTTCTTT.

This chain uses TRBV9 with TRBJ1-6; 8 nucleotides match TRBD1. Germline values: CDR1 SGDLS, CDR2 YYNGEE. CDR3 length equals 16 residues. The J segment lost 7 bases and the V segment lost 3 bases, leaving 9 bases of the junction unmatched. Here the CDR3 reads CASSGGGQALNSPLHF. CDR3 nucleotides: TGTGCCAGCAGCGGGGGGGGACAGGCTCTAAATTCACCCCTCCACTTT.

The rearrangement joins TRBV27 to TRBJ2-1; no firm D call. Trimming pared 2 bases from V and 12 bases from J, leaving 11 bases between. Germline V gives CDR1 MNHEY, CDR2 SMNVEV (reference sequence). The CDR3 is 12 amino acids. The DNA of the CDR3 is TGTGCCAGCAGTTTAGGGCTCCCCTGGCAGTTCTTC. Its protein product is CASSLGLPWQFF.

The gene calls are TRBV4-1 and TRBJ2-7; 7 nucleotides line up with TRBD1. This CDR3 contains 16 residues. The germline V gene has CDR1 MGHRA and CDR2 YSYEKL. Trimming took 0 bases from V and 2 from J; bases not matched to a gene: 7. CDR3 DNA: TGCGCCAGCAGCCAAGAGACGGACAGGAGTGCCTACGAGCAGTACTTC. It codes for CASSQETDRSAYEQYF.

The chain employs TRBV19 and TRBJ1-6; weak D call: TRBD1 (5 bases). Deletions cut 3 bases from V and 8 bases from J, with 14 bases between. CDR3 length equals 15 residues. Per the germline V gene, CDR1 is LNHDA and CDR2 is SQIVND (reference sequence). CDR3 DNA sequence: TGTGCCAGTAGTATTAAAGAGGGGAGGGATTCACCCCTCCACTTT. This translates into CASSIKEGRDSPLHF.

The rearrangement links TRBV6-1 to TRBJ2-1; tentatively, D is TRBD2 (6 bases). Trimming cost V 3 bases and J 3 bases, with 9 bases left between them. CDR1 is MNHNS, CDR2 SASEGT, per germline. This CDR3 contains 14 residues. This chain's CDR3 is CASSERDFYNEQFF. The CDR3 coding sequence is TGTGCCAGCAGTGAGCGGGACTTCTACAATGAGCAGTTCTTC.